This TCR beta chain was found in a study of blood T cell repertoires in COVID-19. Background on the study: The origin of the acute and convalescent COVID-19 samples was the United States, Italy and Spain. Sources were T cells, B-cell-depleted T cells, or PBMCs; the material itself was cDNA or gDNA.

The ends lost 5 bases at V and 6 bases at J; junction bases unmatched: 6. Germline assignment: CDR1 SGHKS and CDR2 YYEKEE (reference sequence). The CDR3 sequence is 13 residues long. Profiling relied on immunoSEQ multiplex PCR, and the TCRdb table lists in-frame clones only, not all of them. Here the sample spans 130,000 or so clones, around 85% being singletons. The sequence was obtained from a woman aged 80 or over with acute or convalescent COVID-19. V and J are TRBV5-5 and TRBJ1-2; 8 positions agree with TRBD1. Specimen: peripheral blood. The CDR3 here is CASSSDREDGYTF. Here the CDR3 DNA reads TGTGCCAGCAGTTCGGACAGGGAAGATGGCTACACCTTC.